Listed below are T cell receptor beta chains from one sample, sequenced in a study of blood T cells in healthy people across ages. MiXCR was run by TCRdb on the 5' RACE reads, yielding one entry per CDR3 protein. The table has under 800,000 distinct CDR3 sequences, roughly 43% seen once. The sequencing sample was made of blood. The receptors were sampled from a woman between 55 and 75 years old in good health. The CDR3 runs from the conserved cysteine through the conserved F or W. The D gene is left open where the match is weak. Only part of the rows carry a size: once, few, many, or a class if the clone is expanded.

abundance	v_gene	j_gene	d_gene	CDR3nt	CDR3aa
.	TRBV19	TRBJ1-5	.	TGTGCCAGTAGTATAGGCCCGGGGCAGCCCCAGCATTTT	CASSIGPGQPQHF
.	TRBV20-1	TRBJ2-3	.	TGCAGTGCTAGAGATTATGAACGAGCGGGCACAGATACGCAGTATTTT	CSARDYERAGTDTQYF
few	TRBV6-8	TRBJ2-1	.	TGTGCCAGCAGGTCCGGGACTCCGAGCTCCTACAATGAGCAGTTCTTC	CASRSGTPSSYNEQFF
.	TRBV6-1	TRBJ2-3	TRBD2	TGTGCCAGCAGTCGGGCGGGGGACACAGATACGCAGTATTTT	CASSRAGDTDTQYF
.	TRBV6-1	TRBJ2-3	TRBD2	TGTGCCAGCAGTGATTTGTCCGGGACTAGCGGGACAGATACGCAGTATTTT	CASSDLSGTSGTDTQYF
.	TRBV3-1	TRBJ2-7	TRBD1	TGTGCCAGCAGCCAAGACGGGACAGCTACCTACGAGCAGTACTTC	CASSQDGTATYEQYF
.	TRBV6-5	TRBJ2-3	TRBD1	TGTGCCAGCAGTTACTCGACAAAGAGGACAGGGGAATCCCAAAGGGTCACAGATACGCAGTATTTT	CASSYSTKRTGESQRVTDTQYF
.	TRBV7-3	TRBJ1-5	.	TGTGCCAGCAGCTTAAGGACAGATCTCAATCAGCCCCAGCATTTT	CASSLRTDLNQPQHF
.	TRBV20-1	TRBJ1-2	.	TGTAGTGCTAGAGCCCACACTACACAGGCGGATGGCTACACCTTC	CSARAHTTQADGYTF
.	TRBV6-7	TRBJ2-5	.	TGTGCCAGCAGCTACCGAGGCGAGGAAGAGACCCAGTACTTC	CASSYRGEEETQYF
.	TRBV12-5	TRBJ2-3	.	TGTGCTAGTGGTTTGTCAGATACGCAGTATTTT	CASGLSDTQYF
.	TRBV5-1	TRBJ1-6	.	TGCGCCAGCAGCTTGTCAATCTCAGGGGAGAATTCACCCCTCCACTTT	CASSLSISGENSPLHF
.	TRBV7-9	TRBJ2-1	.	TGTGCCAGCAGCACTCGTCTAGAGAATGAGCAGTTCTTC	CASSTRLENEQFF
.	TRBV5-1	TRBJ1-1	.	TGCGCCAGCAGCTTGGGGCAGGGATTGGTTAATGAAGCTTTCTTT	CASSLGQGLVNEAFF
.	TRBV20-1	TRBJ1-4	.	TGCAGTGCTAGCCATGGGGGTGATGAAAAACTGTTTTTT	CSASHGGDEKLFF
few	TRBV6-6	TRBJ2-7	.	TGTGCCAGCAGTTACTCCAGGGGTACCTCTGAGCAGTACTTC	CASSYSRGTSEQYF
.	TRBV11-2	TRBJ2-1	TRBD2	TGTGCCAGCAGCCCCCCGTTAGCTAGCGGGAGGTGGGGAAATGAGCAGTTCTTC	CASSPPLASGRWGNEQFF
.	TRBV20-1	TRBJ2-7	.	TGCAGTGCTAAACAAAACAGGGCCGGGGCCTACGAGCAGTACTTC	CSAKQNRAGAYEQYF
.	TRBV20-1	TRBJ2-7	.	TGCAGTGCTAGATTCACCCCACCGGGGGCCTACAATGAGCAGTACTTC	CSARFTPPGAYNEQYF
once	TRBV6-6	TRBJ2-1	.	TGTGCCAGCAGTTACTCGCAAGGAAGCTCCTACAATGAGCAGTTCTTC	CASSYSQGSSYNEQFF
.	TRBV11-2	TRBJ2-3	.	TGTGCCAGCAGCTTGAGCGGATCTCTTCCGGATACGCAGTATTTT	CASSLSGSLPDTQYF
many	TRBV10-3	TRBJ1-1	TRBD1	TGTGCCATCAGTGAGTCGATACAGGGGGCATTTACTGAAGCTTTCTTT	CAISESIQGAFTEAFF
.	TRBV20-1	TRBJ2-5	.	TGCAGTGCTCGGACATACCAAGAGACCCAGTACTTC	CSARTYQETQYF
.	TRBV29-1	TRBJ2-3	TRBD1	TGCAGCGTGGCGGCATGGACAGGGGGTGGCACAGATACGCAGTATTTT	CSVAAWTGGGTDTQYF
few	TRBV7-2	TRBJ1-5	.	TGTGCCAGCAGCTCAAAGGTGGGAGACAATCAGCCCCAGCATTTT	CASSSKVGDNQPQHF
.	TRBV6-2/TRBV6-3	TRBJ2-7	.	TGTGCCAGCAGTTACATCAACGAGCAGTACTTC	CASSYINEQYF
many	TRBV20-1	TRBJ1-2	TRBD1	TGCAGTGCTAGTTCCAGCCCAACAGGGGTGAACTATGGCTACACCTTC	CSASSSPTGVNYGYTF
.	TRBV4-1	TRBJ2-7	.	TGCGCCAGCAGCCAAGGACTCAACTACGAGCAGTACTTC	CASSQGLNYEQYF
.	TRBV6-5	TRBJ1-4	.	TGTGCCAGCAGTTATCTCGGGACTAATGAAAAACTGTTTTTT	CASSYLGTNEKLFF
few	TRBV11-1	TRBJ2-7	.	TGTGCCAGCAGCCGTCGCCGGGACACCACCTACGAGCAGTACTTC	CASSRRRDTTYEQYF